This T cell receptor (beta chain) was documented in a study of beta chain features in type 1 diabetes. Broader study findings: Cells carrying high TCR expression could end up over-represented when cDNA is sequenced.

cDNA synthesis used the whole RNA isolate, giving expressed TCRB sequences. TCRdb's table, derived via immunoSEQ multiplex PCR, lists solely in-frame clones and lacks some. The data contain 900,000 or so clones, roughly a sixth of them singletons. Turning to this clone: Its antigen is currently unknown.

Trimming left V 9 bases short and J 1 base short, with 12 bases between. Germline-derived CDR1 and CDR2 are ENHRY and SYGVKD. The CDR3 is 14 residues long. Purities over 98% were achieved in all sorted populations. Sequencing input: naive CD4+ T cells from blood. The origin of this receptor is a young woman in good health. This chain joins TRBV10-3 and TRBJ2-2, with D perhaps TRBD1 (6 bases). CDR3 residues: CAILPGQNTGELFF. DNA of the CDR3: TGTGCCATTCTACCGGGACAGAACACCGGGGAGCTGTTTTTT.